This entry lists 2 T cell receptor beta chains sequenced from one sample in a study of cytotoxic CD8 clonotypes in ibrutinib-treated CLL. The protocol was immunoSEQ multiplex PCR, while the TCRdb copy is restricted to in-frame clones and leaves out a portion. The sample lists 300,000 to 400,000 clones, over 60% occurring once. The sequenced sample was PBMCs, obtained after 36 months of ibrutinib treatment. The receptors come from a human donor with chronic lymphocytic leukemia.

This clone appeared a few times. The CDR3 protein is CASSPRNFGTGGGQPQHF. Written as DNA, the CDR3 is TGTGCCAGTAGTCCGAGAAATTTCGGGACAGGGGGCGGTCAGCCCCAGCATTTT. This rearrangement joins TRBV19 to TRBJ1-5, with 12 bases identical to TRBD1. Looked up from germline, CDR1 is LNHDA and CDR2 is SQIVND (reference sequence). The CDR3 extends over 18 amino acids. The J segment lost 6 bases and the V segment lost 5 bases, leaving 14 bases of the junction unmatched.

J is TRBJ2-3 and V is TRBV19; D gene ambiguous. Trimming stripped 5 bases from V and 0 bases from J, with 3 bases between. This CDR3 is built from 12 residues. Germline CDR1 reads LNHDA; CDR2 reads SQIVND (reference sequence). The CDR3 sequence is CASSVSTDTQYF. CDR3 DNA: TGTGCCAGTAGTGTCAGCACAGATACGCAGTATTTT. Filled out from reference TRBV19 and TRBJ2-3, the complete variable domain reads DGGITQSPKYLFRKEGQNVTLSCEQNLNHDAMYWYRQDPGQGLRLIYYSQIVNDFQKGDIAEGYSVSREKKESFPLTVTSAQKNPTAFYLCASSVSTDTQYFGPGTRLTVL.